This entry describes one T cell receptor (beta chain). CDR1 is LNHNV, CDR2 YYDKDF, per germline (reference sequence). This CDR3 is built from 12 residues. V dropped 8 bases and J dropped 2 bases, with 9 bases sitting between them. This entry belongs to a study of technical replicates of blood from several donors. TCRdb keeps only in-frame clones here, not all; method: immunoSEQ multiplex PCR. The sample carries about 84,000 clones, about 98% recorded once. What was sequenced was T cells isolated from PBMCs. The TCR comes from a human donor in good health. The V call is TRBV15, the J call TRBJ2-5; D remains ambiguous. CDR3 bases: TGTGCCACCGCTGACATACAAGAGACCCAGTACTTC. Translation gives CATADIQETQYF.